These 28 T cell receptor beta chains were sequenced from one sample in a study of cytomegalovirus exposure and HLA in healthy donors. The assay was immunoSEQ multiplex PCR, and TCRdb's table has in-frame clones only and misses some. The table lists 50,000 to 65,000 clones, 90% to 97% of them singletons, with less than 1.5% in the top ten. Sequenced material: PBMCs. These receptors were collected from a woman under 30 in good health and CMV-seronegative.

The CDR3 DNA reads TGCGCCAGCAGCTTGGGAACCCCCGGGAGGGGTCGTGAGACCCAGTACTTC. It yields the protein CASSLGTPGRGRETQYF. This sequence joins TRBV5-1 and TRBJ2-5, with 8 nucleotides matching TRBD2. This CDR3 comprises 17 residues. V lost 0 bases and J lost 5; bases outside the gene matches: 12. In germline, CDR1 is SGHRS, CDR2 YFSETQ.

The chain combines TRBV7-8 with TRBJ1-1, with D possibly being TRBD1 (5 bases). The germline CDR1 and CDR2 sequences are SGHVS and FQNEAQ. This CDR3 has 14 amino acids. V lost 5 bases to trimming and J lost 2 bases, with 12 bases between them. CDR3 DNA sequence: TGTGCCAGCAGCGCCCGACAGATAAACACTGAAGCTTTCTTT. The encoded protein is CASSARQINTEAFF.

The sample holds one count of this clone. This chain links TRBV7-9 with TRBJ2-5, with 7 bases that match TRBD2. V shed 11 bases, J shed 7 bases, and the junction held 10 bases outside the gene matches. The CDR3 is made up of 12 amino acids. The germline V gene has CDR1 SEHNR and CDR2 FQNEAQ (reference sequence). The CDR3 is CAPGGSGGTQYF. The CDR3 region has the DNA TGTGCCCCAGGCGGGTCGGGGGGGACCCAGTACTTC.

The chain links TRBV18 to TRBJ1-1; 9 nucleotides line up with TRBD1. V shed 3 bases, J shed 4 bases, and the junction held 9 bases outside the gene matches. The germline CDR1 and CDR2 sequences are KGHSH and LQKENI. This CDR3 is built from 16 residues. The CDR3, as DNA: TGTGCCAGCTCACCCTTTTCACCGGGACAGGGCACTGAAGCTTTCTTT. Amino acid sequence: CASSPFSPGQGTEAFF.

The DNA of the CDR3 is TGTGCCAGCTCACCGCAGGAAGAAGAGACCCAGTACTTC. Its translation: CASSPQEEETQYF. J is TRBJ2-5 and V is TRBV18; D uncertain. This CDR3 has 13 residues. With 3 bases removed from V and 3 bases from J, the gap between germline ends came to 8 bases. The germline V gene encodes CDR1 KGHSH and CDR2 LQKENI. The whole variable domain, filled in from reference TRBV18 and TRBJ2-5, reads NAGVMQNPRHLVRRRGQEARLRCSPMKGHSHVYWYRQLPEEGLKFMVYLQKENIIDESGMPKERFSAEFPKEGPSILRIQQVVRGDSAAYFCASSPQEEETQYFGPGTRLLVL.

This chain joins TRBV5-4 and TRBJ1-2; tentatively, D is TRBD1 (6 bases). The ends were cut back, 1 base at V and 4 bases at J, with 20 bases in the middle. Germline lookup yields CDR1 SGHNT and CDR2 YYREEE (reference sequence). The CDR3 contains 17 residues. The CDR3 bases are TGTGCCAGCAGCTTGAAGGTGGGGGCCACGAAACCCTATGGCTACACCTTC. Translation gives CASSLKVGATKPYGYTF.

This chain's CDR3 is CASSSHDRGGKLFF. The CDR3 DNA follows: TGTGCCAGCAGCTCCCACGACAGGGGAGGAAAACTGTTTTTT. This chain uses TRBV5-4 with TRBJ1-4, with 8 bases matching TRBD1. The J segment lost 10 bases and the V segment lost 3 bases, leaving 8 bases of the junction unmatched. Germline-derived CDR1 and CDR2 are SGHNT and YYREEE (reference sequence). This CDR3 contains 14 residues.

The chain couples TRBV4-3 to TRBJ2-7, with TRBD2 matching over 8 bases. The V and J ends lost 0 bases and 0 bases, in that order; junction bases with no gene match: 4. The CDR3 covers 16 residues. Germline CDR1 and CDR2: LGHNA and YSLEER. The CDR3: CASSQDGAGASYEQYF. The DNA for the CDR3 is TGCGCCAGCAGCCAAGATGGAGCGGGAGCCTCCTACGAGCAGTACTTC.

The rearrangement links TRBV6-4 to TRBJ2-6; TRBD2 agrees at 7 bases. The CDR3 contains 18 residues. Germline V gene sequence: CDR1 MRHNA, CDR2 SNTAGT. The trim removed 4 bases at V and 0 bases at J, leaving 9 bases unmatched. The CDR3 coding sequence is TGTGCCAGCAGTGCTTACGGGACTATCCCCTCTGGGGCCAACGTCCTGACTTTC. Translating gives CASSAYGTIPSGANVLTF.

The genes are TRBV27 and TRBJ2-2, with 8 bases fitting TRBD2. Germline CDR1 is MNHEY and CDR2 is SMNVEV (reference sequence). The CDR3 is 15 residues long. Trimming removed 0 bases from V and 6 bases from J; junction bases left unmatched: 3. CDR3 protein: CASSLSVGGAGELFF. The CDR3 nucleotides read TGTGCCAGCAGTTTATCGGTCGGGGGGGCCGGGGAGCTGTTTTTT.

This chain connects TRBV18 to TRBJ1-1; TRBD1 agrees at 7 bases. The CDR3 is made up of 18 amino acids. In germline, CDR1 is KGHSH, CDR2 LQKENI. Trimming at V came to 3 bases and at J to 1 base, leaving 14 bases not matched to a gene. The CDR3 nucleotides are TGTGCCAGCTCACCGACAATGTCGCCGGGACAGCCGAACACTGAAGCTTTCTTT. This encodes CASSPTMSPGQPNTEAFF.

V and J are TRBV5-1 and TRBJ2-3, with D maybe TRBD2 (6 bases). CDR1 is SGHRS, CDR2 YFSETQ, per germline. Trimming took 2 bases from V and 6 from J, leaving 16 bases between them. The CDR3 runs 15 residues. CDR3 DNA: TGCGCCAGCAGCTTAACTGGCCCCCGGGGGGATACGCAGTATTTT. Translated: CASSLTGPRGDTQYF.

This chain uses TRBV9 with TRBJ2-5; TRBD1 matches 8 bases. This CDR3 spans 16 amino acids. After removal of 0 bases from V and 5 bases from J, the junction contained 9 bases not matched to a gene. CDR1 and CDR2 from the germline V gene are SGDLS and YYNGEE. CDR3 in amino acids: CASSVGTGRAVETQYF. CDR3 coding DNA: TGTGCCAGCAGCGTAGGGACAGGGCGGGCAGTGGAGACCCAGTACTTC.

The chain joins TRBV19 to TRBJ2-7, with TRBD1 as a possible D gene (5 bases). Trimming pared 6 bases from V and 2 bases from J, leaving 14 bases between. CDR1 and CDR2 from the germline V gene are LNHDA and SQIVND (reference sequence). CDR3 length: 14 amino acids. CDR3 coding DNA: TGTGCCAGTAGCAAACAACAGGTTCCCTACGAGCAGTACTTC. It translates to CASSKQQVPYEQYF.

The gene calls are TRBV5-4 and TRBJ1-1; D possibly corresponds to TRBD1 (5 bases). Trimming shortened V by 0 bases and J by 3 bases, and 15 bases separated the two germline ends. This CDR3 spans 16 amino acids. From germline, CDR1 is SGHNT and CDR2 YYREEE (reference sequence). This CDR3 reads CASSLGAGGRDTEAFF. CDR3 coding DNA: TGTGCCAGCAGCTTGGGGGCTGGGGGGAGGGACACTGAAGCTTTCTTT.

The CDR3 here is CASSDGGRPEAFF. CDR3 coding DNA: TGTGCCAGCAGCGATGGGGGCCGTCCTGAAGCTTTCTTT. This chain uses TRBV7-8 with TRBJ1-1; D perhaps matches TRBD1 (6 bases). The germline gives CDR1 SGHVS, CDR2 FQNEAQ. The length of the CDR3 is 13 residues. Trimming left V 5 bases short and J 6 bases short, with 13 bases between.

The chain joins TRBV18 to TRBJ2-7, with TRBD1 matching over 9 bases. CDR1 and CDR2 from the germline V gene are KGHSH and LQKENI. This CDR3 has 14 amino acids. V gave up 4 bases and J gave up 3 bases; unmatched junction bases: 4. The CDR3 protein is CASSLTGGDYEQYF. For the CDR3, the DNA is TGTGCCAGCTCACTGACAGGGGGGGACTACGAGCAGTACTTC.

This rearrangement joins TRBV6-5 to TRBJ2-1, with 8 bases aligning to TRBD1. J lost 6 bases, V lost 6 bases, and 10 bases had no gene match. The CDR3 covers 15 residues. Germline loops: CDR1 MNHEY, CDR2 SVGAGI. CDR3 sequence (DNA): TGTGCCAGCAGCCCCCGCGGACAGGGCCTCAATGAGCAGTTCTTC. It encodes CASSPRGQGLNEQFF.

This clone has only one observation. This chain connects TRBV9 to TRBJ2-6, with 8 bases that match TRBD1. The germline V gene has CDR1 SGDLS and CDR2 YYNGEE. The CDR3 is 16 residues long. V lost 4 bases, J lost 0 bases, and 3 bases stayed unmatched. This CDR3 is CASSLRGHSGANVLTF. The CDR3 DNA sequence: TGTGCCAGCAGCCTCAGGGGGCACTCTGGGGCCAACGTCCTGACTTTC.

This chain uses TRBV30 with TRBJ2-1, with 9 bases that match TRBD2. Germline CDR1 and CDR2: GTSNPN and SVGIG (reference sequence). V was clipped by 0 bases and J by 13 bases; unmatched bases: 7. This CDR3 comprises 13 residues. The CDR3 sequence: CAWSVAASGTQFF. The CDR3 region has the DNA TGTGCCTGGAGTGTAGCGGCTAGCGGGACACAGTTCTTC. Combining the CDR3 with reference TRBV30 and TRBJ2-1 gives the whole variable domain SQTIHQWPATLVQPVGSPLSLECTVEGTSNPNLYWYRQAAGRGLQLLFYSVGIGQISSEVPQNLSASRPQDRQFILSSKKLLLSDSGFYLCAWSVAASGTQFFGPGTRLTVL.

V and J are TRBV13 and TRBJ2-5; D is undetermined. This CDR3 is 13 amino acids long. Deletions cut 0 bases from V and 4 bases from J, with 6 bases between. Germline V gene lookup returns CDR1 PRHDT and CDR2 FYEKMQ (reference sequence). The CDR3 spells CASSLGLRETQYF. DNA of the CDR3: TGTGCCAGCAGCTTAGGCCTGAGAGAGACCCAGTACTTC.

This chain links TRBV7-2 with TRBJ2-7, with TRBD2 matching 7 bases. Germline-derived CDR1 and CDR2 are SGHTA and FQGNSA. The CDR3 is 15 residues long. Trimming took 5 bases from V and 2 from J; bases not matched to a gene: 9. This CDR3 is CASSHGGVHPYEQYF. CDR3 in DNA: TGTGCCAGCAGCCATGGGGGGGTACACCCCTACGAGCAGTACTTC. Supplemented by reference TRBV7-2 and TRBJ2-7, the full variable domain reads GAGVSQSPSNKVTEKGKDVELRCDPISGHTALYWYRQSLGQGLEFLIYFQGNSAPDKSGLPSDRFSAERTGGSVSTLTIQRTQQEDSAVYLCASSHGGVHPYEQYFGPGTRLTVT.

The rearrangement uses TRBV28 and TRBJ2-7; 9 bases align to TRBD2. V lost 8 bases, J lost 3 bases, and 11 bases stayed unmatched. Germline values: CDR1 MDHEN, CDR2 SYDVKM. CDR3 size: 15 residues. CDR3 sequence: CASYPAGGGHYEQYF. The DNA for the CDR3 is TGTGCCAGCTACCCCGCGGGGGGGGGACACTACGAGCAGTACTTC.

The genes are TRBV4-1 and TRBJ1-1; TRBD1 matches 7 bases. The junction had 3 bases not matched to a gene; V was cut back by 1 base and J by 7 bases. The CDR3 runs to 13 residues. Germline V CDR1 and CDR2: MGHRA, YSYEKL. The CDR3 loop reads CASSQGGDSEAFF. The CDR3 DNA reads TGCGCCAGCAGCCAAGGGGGGGACAGTGAAGCTTTCTTT.

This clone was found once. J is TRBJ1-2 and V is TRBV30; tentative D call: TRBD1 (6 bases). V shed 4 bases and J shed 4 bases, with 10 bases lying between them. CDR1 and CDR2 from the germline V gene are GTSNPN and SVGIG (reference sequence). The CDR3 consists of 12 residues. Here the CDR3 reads CAWTGTLYGYTF. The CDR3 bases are TGTGCCTGGACCGGGACACTCTATGGCTACACCTTC.

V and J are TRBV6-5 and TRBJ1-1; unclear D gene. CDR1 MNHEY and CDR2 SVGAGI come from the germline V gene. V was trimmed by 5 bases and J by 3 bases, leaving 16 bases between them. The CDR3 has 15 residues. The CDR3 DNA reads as TGTGCCAGCAGTCCCCCTACCGGGTGGGACACTGAAGCTTTCTTT. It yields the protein CASSPPTGWDTEAFF.

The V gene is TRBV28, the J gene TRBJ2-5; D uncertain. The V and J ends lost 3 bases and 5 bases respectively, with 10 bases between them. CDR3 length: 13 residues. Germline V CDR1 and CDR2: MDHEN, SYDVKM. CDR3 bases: TGTGCCAGCAGTTTTGTTGGGCGCGAGACCCAGTACTTC. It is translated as CASSFVGRETQYF.

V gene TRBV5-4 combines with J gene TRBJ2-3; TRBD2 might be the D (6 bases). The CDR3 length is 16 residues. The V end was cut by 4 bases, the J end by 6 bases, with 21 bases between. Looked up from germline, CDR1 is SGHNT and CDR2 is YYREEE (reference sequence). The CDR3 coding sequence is TGTGCCAGCAGCGCCCCACCTTGGACTGGGGGGGATACGCAGTATTTT. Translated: CASSAPPWTGGDTQYF.